This entry features one T cell receptor (beta chain) sequence. Antigen specificity is unknown. This record belongs to a study of cytomegalovirus exposure and HLA in healthy donors. From germline, CDR1 is KGHSH and CDR2 LQKENI. This CDR3 has 11 residues. The germline V and J ends were trimmed by 6 bases and 8 bases, with 10 bases remaining between them. In the PCR, 60 Vbeta and 13 Jbeta primers were used. Here immunoSEQ multiplex PCR was the method, and the copy in TCRdb shows in-frame clones only, minus some. The sample has 100,000 to 150,000 clones, over 60% seen once. General study results and limits: Sequencing likely produced, as an artifact, a cluster of highly shared sequence variants.

The sample was PBMCs. The chain is built from TRBV18 and TRBJ1-2; D gene uncertain. This TCR derives from a woman aged 55-69 years in good health and CMV-seronegative. The CDR3 sequence is CASSINEGYTF. CDR3 nucleotide sequence: TGTGCCAGCTCCATCAATGAGGGCTACACCTTC.